This is a list of T cell receptor beta chains from one sample in a study of CD8 T cells in Susac syndrome. TCRdb re-derived calls from the immunoSEQ multiplex PCR reads in MiXCR, one entry per CDR3 protein. The sample comprises approximately 140,000 distinct CDR3 sequences, approximately 93% of which are singletons, and approximately 0.25% rests with the top ten. The sample was CD8+ T cells from PBMCs. Receptors originate from a human donor in good health. Both conserved end residues are part of each CDR3. The order of the fields is CDR3 protein, CDR3 DNA, clone size, V gene, D gene, J gene. A D gene is named only where the DNA matches it firmly. Only some rows state a clone size, as once, few, many or a class for expanded clones.

cdr3_aa: CATSSRGGQETQYF
cdr3_nt: TGTGCCACCAGCAGTCGGGGCGGCCAAGAGACCCAGTACTTC
clone_size: -
v_call: TRBV15
d_call: -
j_call: TRBJ2-5

cdr3_aa: CASSSTGTGTYEQYF
cdr3_nt: TGTGCCAGCAGTTCGACCGGGACAGGGACGTACGAGCAGTACTTC
clone_size: -
v_call: TRBV27
d_call: TRBD1
j_call: TRBJ2-7

cdr3_aa: CASRLTSSYEQYF
cdr3_nt: TGTGCCAGCAGATTGACGTCGTCCTACGAGCAGTACTTC
clone_size: -
v_call: TRBV28
d_call: -
j_call: TRBJ2-7

cdr3_aa: CATSRDRGRGPPETQYF
cdr3_nt: TGTGCCACCAGCAGAGATCGGGGCAGGGGACCCCCAGAGACCCAGTACTTC
clone_size: -
v_call: TRBV15
d_call: -
j_call: TRBJ2-5

cdr3_aa: CASSVGLADTYEQYF
cdr3_nt: TGTGCCAGCAGCGTCGGACTAGCGGATACCTACGAGCAGTACTTC
clone_size: few
v_call: TRBV11-2
d_call: TRBD2
j_call: TRBJ2-7

cdr3_aa: CSARGSGELFF
cdr3_nt: TGCAGCGCACGGGGTTCCGGGGAGCTGTTTTTT
clone_size: -
v_call: TRBV29-1
d_call: -
j_call: TRBJ2-2

cdr3_aa: CASSRSGSLTGELFF
cdr3_nt: TGCGCCAGCAGTCGTAGCGGATCACTGACCGGGGAGCTGTTTTTT
clone_size: -
v_call: TRBV23-1
d_call: -
j_call: TRBJ2-2

cdr3_aa: CASSQSGLRETQYF
cdr3_nt: TGTGCCAGCAGCCAAAGCGGATTGCGGGAGACCCAGTACTTC
clone_size: -
v_call: TRBV4-2
d_call: -
j_call: TRBJ2-5

cdr3_aa: CASSLADGYSNQPQHF
cdr3_nt: TGTGCCAGCAGCTTGGCCGACGGATATAGCAATCAGCCCCAGCATTTT
clone_size: once
v_call: TRBV7-9
d_call: -
j_call: TRBJ1-5

cdr3_aa: CASSRGQGNVDTEAFF
cdr3_nt: TGTGCCAGCAGCCGAGGACAGGGGAATGTGGACACTGAAGCTTTCTTT
clone_size: -
v_call: TRBV4-2
d_call: TRBD1
j_call: TRBJ1-1

cdr3_aa: CASSLAGVANYGYTF
cdr3_nt: TGTGCCAGCAGCTTGGCGGGGGTTGCTAACTATGGCTACACCTTC
clone_size: -
v_call: TRBV7-9
d_call: -
j_call: TRBJ1-2

cdr3_aa: CSVGGTSGSRYEQYF
cdr3_nt: TGCAGCGTGGGGGGGACTAGCGGGAGTCGGTACGAGCAGTACTTC
clone_size: -
v_call: TRBV29-1
d_call: TRBD2
j_call: TRBJ2-7

cdr3_aa: CASSGEDDELPDTQYF
cdr3_nt: TGTGCCAGCAGCGGAGAAGATGACGAACTTCCAGATACGCAGTATTTT
clone_size: -
v_call: TRBV5-4
d_call: -
j_call: TRBJ2-3

cdr3_aa: CASSLYGYNEQFF
cdr3_nt: TGTGCCAGCAGTTTATACGGGTACAATGAGCAGTTCTTC
clone_size: few
v_call: TRBV28
d_call: -
j_call: TRBJ2-1

cdr3_aa: CASSPHFSGTYEQYF
cdr3_nt: TGTGCCAGCAGTCCTCACTTTAGCGGAACCTACGAGCAGTACTTC
clone_size: -
v_call: TRBV27
d_call: -
j_call: TRBJ2-7

cdr3_aa: CAWSTGGLAYEQYF
cdr3_nt: TGTGCCTGGAGTACGGGGGGACTAGCCTACGAGCAGTACTTC
clone_size: -
v_call: TRBV30
d_call: TRBD2
j_call: TRBJ2-7

cdr3_aa: CASSLQGIEDEQYF
cdr3_nt: TGTGCCAGCAGCTTACAGGGAATAGAAGACGAGCAGTACTTC
clone_size: -
v_call: TRBV11-2
d_call: -
j_call: TRBJ2-7

cdr3_aa: CSARDELVGEQFF
cdr3_nt: TGCAGTGCTAGAGATGAGCTAGTGGGTGAGCAGTTCTTC
clone_size: -
v_call: TRBV20-1
d_call: -
j_call: TRBJ2-1

cdr3_aa: CATSRQRENWYNEQFF
cdr3_nt: TGTGCCACCAGCAGACAGCGGGAGAATTGGTACAATGAGCAGTTCTTC
clone_size: -
v_call: TRBV15
d_call: TRBD2
j_call: TRBJ2-1

cdr3_aa: CASSVFSGYEQYF
cdr3_nt: TGTGCCAGCAGCGTCTTTAGCGGCTACGAGCAGTACTTC
clone_size: -
v_call: TRBV13
d_call: -
j_call: TRBJ2-7

cdr3_aa: CASRLTGDYYEQYF
cdr3_nt: TGTGCCAGCAGGCTGACAGGAGATTACTACGAGCAGTACTTC
clone_size: once
v_call: TRBV27
d_call: -
j_call: TRBJ2-7

cdr3_aa: CASSPTYRGANVLTF
cdr3_nt: TGTGCCAGCAGTCCCACCTACCGGGGGGCCAACGTCCTGACTTTC
clone_size: -
v_call: TRBV28
d_call: -
j_call: TRBJ2-6

cdr3_aa: CASSQVAGAIYEQYF
cdr3_nt: TGTGCCAGCAGCCAAGTTGCGGGAGCCATCTACGAGCAGTACTTC
clone_size: -
v_call: TRBV14
d_call: TRBD2
j_call: TRBJ2-7

cdr3_aa: CASSYDQAQQAFF
cdr3_nt: TGTGCCAGCAGTTACGACCAGGCCCAGCAAGCTTTCTTT
clone_size: -
v_call: TRBV6-5
d_call: -
j_call: TRBJ1-1

cdr3_aa: CASSQDLHEQFF
cdr3_nt: TGCGCCAGCAGCCAAGATCTCCATGAGCAGTTCTTC
clone_size: -
v_call: TRBV4-3
d_call: -
j_call: TRBJ2-1

cdr3_aa: CASSSTILDMVGYTF
cdr3_nt: TGTGCCAGCAGTAGTACGATTCTCGATATGGTGGGCTACACCTTC
clone_size: -
v_call: TRBV12-3/TRBV12-4
d_call: -
j_call: TRBJ1-2

cdr3_aa: CASSLLTSGSNEQYF
cdr3_nt: TGTGCCAGCAGTTTATTGACTAGCGGGAGTAACGAGCAGTACTTC
clone_size: -
v_call: TRBV28
d_call: TRBD2
j_call: TRBJ2-7

cdr3_aa: CSARVAGLAGPLSYEQYF
cdr3_nt: TGCAGTGCTAGAGTTGCGGGACTAGCGGGACCCCTTTCCTACGAGCAGTACTTC
clone_size: once
v_call: TRBV20-1
d_call: TRBD2
j_call: TRBJ2-7

cdr3_aa: CASSSGSVRHYGYTF
cdr3_nt: TGTGCCAGCAGTTCCGGATCGGTACGCCACTATGGCTACACCTTC
clone_size: -
v_call: TRBV27
d_call: -
j_call: TRBJ1-2

cdr3_aa: CSVTPGQGTGELFF
cdr3_nt: TGCAGCGTGACACCGGGACAGGGGACCGGGGAGCTGTTTTTT
clone_size: -
v_call: TRBV29-1
d_call: TRBD1
j_call: TRBJ2-2

cdr3_aa: CASSKEEFRTSGSSEGEQFF
cdr3_nt: TGTGCCAGCAGCAAAGAGGAGTTTAGGACTAGCGGGAGCAGTGAAGGTGAGCAGTTCTTC
clone_size: -
v_call: TRBV21-1
d_call: -
j_call: TRBJ2-1

cdr3_aa: CSARDRGLIYGYTF
cdr3_nt: TGCAGTGCTAGAGATCGGGGGTTGATCTATGGCTACACCTTC
clone_size: -
v_call: TRBV20-1
d_call: -
j_call: TRBJ1-2

cdr3_aa: CASSVEGRAYEQYF
cdr3_nt: TGTGCCAGCAGCGTAGAAGGCAGGGCATACGAGCAGTACTTC
clone_size: -
v_call: TRBV9
d_call: -
j_call: TRBJ2-7

cdr3_aa: CASSLLPNTEAFF
cdr3_nt: TGTGCCAGCAGTTTACTGCCGAACACTGAAGCTTTCTTT
clone_size: once
v_call: TRBV27
d_call: -
j_call: TRBJ1-1

cdr3_aa: CSVSPPPQGSLDEQYF
cdr3_nt: TGCAGCGTCTCGCCCCCCCCTCAGGGGAGCCTAGACGAGCAGTACTTC
clone_size: -
v_call: TRBV29-1
d_call: -
j_call: TRBJ2-7

cdr3_aa: CASSYGRTDTQYF
cdr3_nt: TGTGCCAGCAGTTACGGGAGGACAGATACGCAGTATTTT
clone_size: -
v_call: TRBV12-3/TRBV12-4
d_call: TRBD2
j_call: TRBJ2-3

cdr3_aa: CASSQDDWDSNTGELFF
cdr3_nt: TGTGCCAGCAGCCAAGACGACTGGGACTCAAACACCGGGGAGCTGTTTTTT
clone_size: -
v_call: TRBV3-1
d_call: -
j_call: TRBJ2-2

cdr3_aa: CASSQGASAAYEQYF
cdr3_nt: TGCGCCAGCAGCCAAGGGGCTAGCGCAGCCTACGAGCAGTACTTC
clone_size: -
v_call: TRBV4-3
d_call: -
j_call: TRBJ2-7

cdr3_aa: CASSLRAATGVPYEQYF
cdr3_nt: TGTGCCAGCAGTTTACGGGCTGCGACGGGGGTCCCCTACGAGCAGTACTTC
clone_size: -
v_call: TRBV27
d_call: -
j_call: TRBJ2-7

cdr3_aa: CASSPAIMEQYF
cdr3_nt: TGTGCCAGCAGCCCCGCAATTATGGAGCAGTACTTC
clone_size: -
v_call: TRBV7-2
d_call: -
j_call: TRBJ2-7

cdr3_aa: CASSQDRGDEQFF
cdr3_nt: TGTGCCAGCAGCCAAGATCGGGGGGATGAGCAGTTCTTC
clone_size: -
v_call: TRBV4-2
d_call: TRBD2
j_call: TRBJ2-1

cdr3_aa: CASSLWLAGADTQYF
cdr3_nt: TGTGCCAGCAGTTTATGGCTAGCGGGAGCAGATACGCAGTATTTT
clone_size: -
v_call: TRBV27
d_call: TRBD2
j_call: TRBJ2-3

cdr3_aa: CASSSYREGGYTF
cdr3_nt: TGTGCCAGCAGTTCCTACAGGGAAGGTGGCTACACCTTC
clone_size: -
v_call: TRBV6-5
d_call: -
j_call: TRBJ1-2

cdr3_aa: CASSLYGVPRVDEQFF
cdr3_nt: TGTGCCAGCAGTTTATATGGTGTGCCCCGTGTAGATGAGCAGTTCTTC
clone_size: -
v_call: TRBV27
d_call: -
j_call: TRBJ2-1

cdr3_aa: CASTSPASGRSDTQYF
cdr3_nt: TGTGCCAGCACCTCCCCGGCTAGCGGGAGGTCAGATACGCAGTATTTT
clone_size: -
v_call: TRBV27
d_call: TRBD2
j_call: TRBJ2-3

cdr3_aa: CSAKGEWSGTEAFF
cdr3_nt: TGCAGTGCTAAGGGAGAGTGGTCCGGCACTGAAGCTTTCTTT
clone_size: once
v_call: TRBV20-1
d_call: -
j_call: TRBJ1-1

cdr3_aa: CSVEGVVPGELFF
cdr3_nt: TGCAGCGTTGAAGGGGTAGTTCCCGGGGAGCTGTTTTTT
clone_size: -
v_call: TRBV29-1
d_call: -
j_call: TRBJ2-2

cdr3_aa: CSVRLDKNNEQFF
cdr3_nt: TGCAGCGTTCGACTAGATAAGAACAATGAGCAGTTCTTC
clone_size: -
v_call: TRBV29-1
d_call: -
j_call: TRBJ2-1

cdr3_aa: CASGLGPALGSYTF
cdr3_nt: TGTGCTAGTGGTCTCGGACCGGCCCTAGGGAGCTACACCTTC
clone_size: once
v_call: TRBV12-5
d_call: -
j_call: TRBJ1-2

cdr3_aa: CSARDPGNYGYTF
cdr3_nt: TGCAGTGCTAGAGATCCCGGGAACTATGGCTACACCTTC
clone_size: -
v_call: TRBV20-1
d_call: -
j_call: TRBJ1-2

cdr3_aa: CAWRAGGLAIGPPQYF
cdr3_nt: TGTGCCTGGAGGGCGGGTGGTCTAGCCATTGGCCCCCCTCAGTACTTC
clone_size: -
v_call: TRBV30
d_call: -
j_call: TRBJ2-4

cdr3_aa: CASSLGDYNEQFF
cdr3_nt: TGTGCCAGCAGTTTAGGGGATTACAATGAGCAGTTCTTC
clone_size: -
v_call: TRBV27
d_call: -
j_call: TRBJ2-1

cdr3_aa: CASSQDRSPYNEQFF
cdr3_nt: TGCGCCAGCAGCCAAGACAGGTCGCCCTACAATGAGCAGTTCTTC
clone_size: -
v_call: TRBV4-3
d_call: -
j_call: TRBJ2-1

cdr3_aa: CASTPLTLGTDTQYF
cdr3_nt: TGTGCCAGCACTCCCCTCACCCTAGGAACAGATACGCAGTATTTT
clone_size: -
v_call: TRBV7-9
d_call: -
j_call: TRBJ2-3

cdr3_aa: CASSQWQYNEQFF
cdr3_nt: TGCGCCAGCAGCCAATGGCAGTATAATGAGCAGTTCTTC
clone_size: -
v_call: TRBV4-3
d_call: -
j_call: TRBJ2-1